This TCR beta chain was sequenced in a study of T cells in Graves' hyperthyroidism and ophthalmopathy. Amplified TCR beta CDR3 regions came from RNA transcripts. During a first-round RT-PCR of the TCR CDR3, the HTBI primer set was used. MiXCR, run by TCRdb on the multiplex PCR reads, gives a single entry per CDR3 protein. The sample comprises some 270,000 distinct CDR3 sequences, more than 10% of which are singletons, and more than 7.5% rests with the top ten. Germline CDR1 MNHEY, CDR2 SVGEGT. The V gene end was trimmed by 7 bases and the J gene end by 0 bases; junction bases not matched to a gene: 6. CDR3 length: 15 residues. In this sample, this clonotype turned up a few times.

Sample: blood. The chain has TRBV6-2 or TRBV6-3 and TRBJ1-5; 7 bases align to TRBD1. The clonotype was recovered from a woman aged 25 to 39 with Graves' hyperthyroidism that later progressed to Graves' ophthalmopathy. The CDR3 nucleotides are TGTGCCAGCACCAAGACAGGGAATAGCAATCAGCCCCAGCATTTT. Protein: CASTKTGNSNQPQHF.